Presented here are 25 T cell receptor beta chains from one specimen sequenced in a study of neurological immune-mediated disorders. TCRdb analysed the 5' RACE reads with MiXCR anew, one entry per CDR3 protein. The table shows some 37,000 distinct CDR3 sequences, with 10% occurring only once. Specimen: PBMCs. The receptor source for this set is a woman in her 30s with HTLV-1-associated myelopathy (HAM/TSP).

The chain recombines TRBV5-1 with TRBJ1-1; a possible D gene is TRBD1 (5 bases). The CDR3 sequence is 14 residues long. The V and J ends lost 1 base and 5 bases respectively, with 12 bases between them. Germline values: CDR1 SGHRS, CDR2 YFSETQ. The CDR3 is CASSLIQGGTEAFF. The DNA of the CDR3 is TGCGCCAGCAGCTTGATCCAGGGAGGAACTGAAGCTTTCTTT. The full variable domain, its missing parts supplied by reference TRBV5-1 and TRBJ1-1, is KAGVTQTPRYLIKTRGQQVTLSCSPISGHRSVSWYQQTPGQGLQFLFEYFSETQRNKGNFPGRFSGRQFSNSRSEMNVSTLELGDSALYLCASSLIQGGTEAFFGQGTRLTVV.

The rearrangement joins TRBV20-1 to TRBJ2-7; 7 nucleotides agree with TRBD1. The V gene's germline CDR1 is DFQATT and CDR2 SNEGSKA (reference sequence). The CDR3 is 12 amino acids. V dropped 5 bases and J dropped 5; count of bases not matched to a gene: 6. CDR3 nucleotides: TGCAGTGCTGGAAAGGGGGCACACGAGCAGTACTTC. Its protein is CSAGKGAHEQYF.

This clonotype was counted ten times or more. The rearrangement uses TRBV5-1 and TRBJ1-2; D is perhaps TRBD1 (5 bases). The germline CDR1 and CDR2 sequences are SGHRS and YFSETQ. CDR3 length: 14 amino acids. V lost 1 base, J lost 3 bases, and 10 bases lay in between. As DNA, the CDR3 is TGCGCCAGCAGCTTGAGTGGAGGGGACTATGGCTACACCTTC. Translated, it gives CASSLSGGDYGYTF. Based on the CDR3 plus reference TRBV5-1 and TRBJ1-2, the full variable domain is KAGVTQTPRYLIKTRGQQVTLSCSPISGHRSVSWYQQTPGQGLQFLFEYFSETQRNKGNFPGRFSGRQFSNSRSEMNVSTLELGDSALYLCASSLSGGDYGYTFGSGTRLTVV.

This clonotype came up many times. The CDR3 loop reads CASRGGWLGYTEAFF. CDR3 DNA: TGTGCCAGCAGGGGCGGTTGGCTGGGCTACACTGAAGCTTTCTTT. The chain employs TRBV5-6 and TRBJ1-1; unclear D gene. Looked up from germline, CDR1 is SGHDT and CDR2 is YYEEEE. The V and J ends lost 5 bases and 3 bases respectively, with 17 bases between them. This CDR3 is 15 amino acids long.

There are many counts of this clonotype. The V and J genes are TRBV9 and TRBJ2-2; maybe TRBD2 (5 bases). CDR3 length: 15 amino acids. CDR1 is SGDLS and CDR2 is YYNGEE in the germline V gene. V lost 4 bases and J 4 bases, leaving 14 bases between the germline ends. As DNA, the CDR3 is TGTGCCAGCAGCCTCCCCGGGATAGGCACCGGGGAGCTGTTTTTT. Protein sequence: CASSLPGIGTGELFF.

This clonotype was counted many times. The chain carries TRBV20-1 and TRBJ2-1, with 7 bases matching TRBD2. With V trimmed by 3 bases and J by 3 bases, 5 bases remained unmatched. The CDR3 length is 14 residues. CDR1 and CDR2 (germline): DFQATT, SNEGSKA (reference sequence). The CDR3 sequence is CSARGGVIYNEQFF. CDR3 DNA: TGCAGTGCTAGGGGGGGGGTAATCTACAATGAGCAGTTCTTC.

As for this clonotype: Given a much more abundant clone one base away, this may be a read error. The chain couples TRBV20-1 to TRBJ2-4; tentative D call: TRBD1 (5 bases). Germline V gene sequence: CDR1 DFQATT, CDR2 SNEGSKA (reference sequence). Trimming pared 6 bases from V and 1 base from J, leaving 13 bases between. The CDR3 has 14 amino acids. CDR3 sequence reads: CSALQGCAKNIQYF. The CDR3, as DNA: TGCAGTGCCCTCCAGGGATGTGCCAAAAACATTCAGTACTTC.

This clonotype occurred many times. The rearrangement links TRBV5-1 to TRBJ2-7, with 9 bases matching TRBD2. V shed 4 bases, J shed 1 base, and the junction held 9 bases outside the gene matches. The CDR3 length is 16 residues. In germline, CDR1 is SGHRS, CDR2 YFSETQ. The CDR3 nucleotides are TGCGCCAGCAGCCCCCAGGGCGGGGGGGTTTCCTACGAGCAGTACTTC. Protein product: CASSPQGGGVSYEQYF.

This clonotype was found many times. The rearrangement links TRBV7-3 to TRBJ1-6; D remains ambiguous. The CDR3 has 14 residues. CDR1 is SGHTA and CDR2 is FQGTGA in the germline V gene. V lost 6 bases and J 7 bases, leaving 13 bases between the germline ends. CDR3 sequence: CASRAESGNSPLHF. The CDR3 bases are TGTGCCAGCAGGGCAGAGTCGGGGAATTCACCCCTCCACTTT.

The table lists this clonotype with many counts. The chain is built from TRBV20-1 and TRBJ2-1; D call uncertain. Trimming shortened V by 0 bases and J by 7 bases, and 22 bases separated the two germline ends. Germline V CDR1 and CDR2: DFQATT, SNEGSKA (reference sequence). The CDR3 contains 17 residues. The CDR3 DNA follows: TGCAGTGCTAGAGATCCAGTGCAAGGTCAGGTGCCGAATGAGCAGTTCTTC. Amino acid sequence: CSARDPVQGQVPNEQFF.

The table lists this clonotype with many counts. The chain employs TRBV7-3 and TRBJ2-2, with TRBD1 matching over 9 bases. The J segment lost 4 bases and the V segment lost 5 bases, leaving 5 bases of the junction unmatched. This CDR3 comprises 15 residues. CDR1 and CDR2 (germline): SGHTA, FQGTGA. As DNA, the CDR3 is TGTGCCAGCAGCAGGACAGGGGATGTCACCGGGGAGCTGTTTTTT. Translated: CASSRTGDVTGELFF.

This clonotype was seen repeatedly, ten times or more. This sequence joins TRBV14 and TRBJ1-2; D gene unclear. From germline, CDR1 is SGHDN and CDR2 FVKESK. This CDR3 region has 13 residues. Trimming cost V 4 bases and J 2 bases, with 8 bases left between them. The CDR3 sequence: CASSPRTNYGYTF. The CDR3 coding sequence is TGTGCCAGCAGCCCACGGACGAACTATGGCTACACCTTC.

This clonotype was counted at least ten times. This chain joins TRBV20-1 and TRBJ1-2; D may be TRBD1 (5 bases). Germline CDR1 and CDR2: DFQATT and SNEGSKA (reference sequence). The CDR3 runs 12 residues. The V end lost 7 bases, the J end lost 2 bases, and 11 bases lay between the germline ends. CDR3 in DNA: TGCAGTGTAGACAGACAGAACTATGGCTACACCTTC. It translates to CSVDRQNYGYTF.

In this sample, this clonotype turned up many times. This chain joins TRBV6-1 and TRBJ2-5, with D unresolved. Deletions cut 7 bases from V and 1 base from J, with 4 bases between. The germline CDR1 and CDR2 sequences are MNHNS and SASEGT. This CDR3 contains 11 residues. CDR3 nucleotide sequence: TGTGCCAGCAAACTCCAAGAGACCCAGTACTTC. It encodes CASKLQETQYF.

Ten or more counts support this clonotype. This sequence joins TRBV4-2 and TRBJ2-3; D possibly corresponds to TRBD1 (6 bases). With 4 bases removed from V and 4 bases from J, the gap between germline ends came to 18 bases. The germline gives CDR1 LGHNA, CDR2 YNFKEQ. There are 16 residues in the CDR3. The CDR3 here is CASSPRGKLVADTQYF. In DNA, the CDR3 is TGTGCCAGCAGCCCGAGGGGGAAACTCGTCGCAGATACGCAGTATTTT.

This clonotype was recorded at least ten times. The gene calls are TRBV7-9 and TRBJ1-2; 7 positions match TRBD1. The germline V gene encodes CDR1 SEHNR and CDR2 FQNEAQ (reference sequence). This CDR3 spans 12 amino acids. The V segment lost 5 bases and the J segment 3 bases; nucleotides outside the gene matches: 0. The DNA of the CDR3 is TGTGCCAGCAGCGGACAGGACTATGGCTACACCTTC. Its translation: CASSGQDYGYTF.

This rearrangement joins TRBV4-2 to TRBJ1-1; D gene ambiguous. Germline V gene sequence: CDR1 LGHNA, CDR2 YNFKEQ. The CDR3 runs 14 residues. With 1 base removed from V and 5 bases from J, the gap between germline ends came to 11 bases. Written as DNA, the CDR3 is TGTGCCAGCAGCCAAGCTGGCGGGTGGACTGAAGCTTTCTTT. As protein: CASSQAGGWTEAFF.

This clonotype has ten or more counts. The chain couples TRBV20-1 to TRBJ2-1; D possibly corresponds to TRBD2 (5 bases). V shed 3 bases and J shed 7 bases, with 13 bases lying between them. Per the germline V gene, CDR1 is DFQATT and CDR2 is SNEGSKA (reference sequence). The CDR3 loop spans 13 amino acids. This chain's CDR3 is CSASLHGINEQFF. The CDR3 DNA sequence: TGCAGTGCTAGTCTACACGGGATTAATGAGCAGTTCTTC.

The V gene is TRBV19, the J gene TRBJ2-3; a possible D gene is TRBD2 (6 bases). The CDR3 has 16 residues. Deletions cut 1 base from V and 0 bases from J, with 11 bases between. Germline CDR1 is LNHDA and CDR2 is SQIVND (reference sequence). DNA for the CDR3: TGTGCCAGTAGTATAGGCCCCGGGGGAAGCACAGATACGCAGTATTTT. This encodes CASSIGPGGSTDTQYF.

V gene TRBV20-1 combines with J gene TRBJ2-3; TRBD2 matches at 10 bases. The CDR3 is made up of 16 amino acids. Losses at the gene ends were 1 base for V and 3 bases for J; bases not matched to a gene: 7. Germline CDR1 DFQATT, CDR2 SNEGSKA (reference sequence). In DNA form, the CDR3 reads TGCAGTGCTAGAGTACTAGCGGGGTGGGGGACAGATACGCAGTATTTT. Its protein product is CSARVLAGWGTDTQYF.

There are many counts of this clonotype. The chain employs TRBV7-9 and TRBJ2-3, with TRBD1 matching over 8 bases. Germline V gene data show CDR1 as SEHNR and CDR2 as FQNEAQ (reference sequence). This CDR3 is built from 15 residues. The trim removed 5 bases at V and 0 bases at J, leaving 4 bases unmatched. The CDR3 region has the DNA TGTGCCAGCAGCAGCAGGGGGCCAAGCACAGATACGCAGTATTTT. Its protein is CASSSRGPSTDTQYF. Full variable domain (missing parts from reference TRBV7-9 and TRBJ2-3): DTGVSQNPRHKITKRGQNVTFRCDPISEHNRLYWYRQTLGQGPEFLTYFQNEAQLEKSRLLSDRFSAERPKGSFSTLEIQRTEQGDSAMYLCASSSRGPSTDTQYFGPGTRLTVL.

This clonotype turned up a few times. This could be a read error, since a much larger clone is one nucleotide away. The gene calls are TRBV12-3 or TRBV12-4 and TRBJ1-6; D not certain. The CDR3 spans 15 residues. With 6 bases removed from V and 7 bases from J, the gap between germline ends came to 16 bases. The CDR3 DNA sequence: TGTGCCAGCAGAGGCACCTTGGGGAGGAATTCACCCCTCCACTTT. Translation: CASRGTLGRNSPLHF.

This clonotype qualifies as medium-sized. The rearrangement uses TRBV7-2 and TRBJ2-7, with a weak D call TRBD1 (5 bases). The CDR3 spans 14 residues. Trimming took off 2 bases at V and 6 bases at J, with 14 bases between the two ends. Germline V gives CDR1 SGHTA, CDR2 FQGNSA. The CDR3 spells CASSLYFGAGEQYF. As DNA, the CDR3 is TGTGCCAGCAGCTTATATTTTGGGGCAGGCGAGCAGTACTTC.

This clonotype occurred many times. The V call is TRBV4-2, the J call TRBJ1-1; 8 bases fit TRBD1. There are 14 residues in the CDR3. In germline, CDR1 is LGHNA, CDR2 YNFKEQ. Germline trimming cut 4 bases from V and 1 base from J; bases unmatched to any gene: 2. CDR3 DNA sequence: TGTGCCAGCAGCCTACAGGGGGGGAACACTGAAGCTTTCTTT. Encoded protein: CASSLQGGNTEAFF.

This clonotype was recorded a few times. This chain connects TRBV7-8 to TRBJ2-3; 11 bases agree with TRBD2. V gave up 5 bases and J gave up 4 bases; unmatched junction bases: 11. Germline V gene lookup returns CDR1 SGHVS and CDR2 FQNEAQ. This CDR3 has 17 residues. DNA of the CDR3: TGTGCCAGCAGCAGAAGAGCCATAGCGGGGGGGTCAGATACGCAGTATTTT. Translated, it gives CASSRRAIAGGSDTQYF.